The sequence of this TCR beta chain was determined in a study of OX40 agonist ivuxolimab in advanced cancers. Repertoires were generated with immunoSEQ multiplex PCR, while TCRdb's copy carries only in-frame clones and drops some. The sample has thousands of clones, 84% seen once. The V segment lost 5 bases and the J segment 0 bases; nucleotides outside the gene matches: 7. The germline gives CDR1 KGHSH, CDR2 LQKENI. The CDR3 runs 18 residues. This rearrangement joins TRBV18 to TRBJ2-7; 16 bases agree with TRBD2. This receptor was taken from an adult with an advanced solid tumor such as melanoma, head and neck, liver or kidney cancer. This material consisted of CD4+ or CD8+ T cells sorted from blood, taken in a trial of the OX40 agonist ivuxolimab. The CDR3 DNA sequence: TGTGCCAGCTCAAGATCGGGACTAGCGGGAGGGCCCTCCTACGAGCAGTACTTC. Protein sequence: CASSRSGLAGGPSYEQYF.